Listed here are 14 T cell receptor beta chains from one sample, sequenced in a study of response to subunit inactivated influenza vaccine. Using its own MiXCR run on the RT-PCR reads, TCRdb lists one record per CDR3 protein. The data hold about 780,000 distinct CDR3 sequences, with 18% observed a single time. The starting material was PBMCs from blood, obtained 5 to 6 days after vaccination. The origin of the receptors is a middle-aged man who received an inactivated influenza vaccine.

This clonotype has only a few counts. The gene calls are TRBV12-3 or TRBV12-4 and TRBJ2-7; 7 positions match TRBD2. The J segment lost 7 bases and the V segment lost 3 bases, leaving 27 bases of the junction unmatched. CDR3 size: 20 residues. This CDR3 reads CASSFFRRGLQSKGAQEQYF. Here the CDR3 DNA reads TGTGCCAGCAGTTTTTTCCGTCGGGGACTACAATCAAAAGGGGCTCAAGAGCAGTACTTC.

This sequence joins TRBV7-9 and TRBJ2-7; no definite D call. This CDR3 is 12 amino acids long. Germline V lookup: CDR1 SEHNR, CDR2 FQNEAQ (reference sequence). Trimming took 4 bases from V and 6 from J, leaving 10 bases between them. The CDR3 region has the DNA TGTGCCAGCAGCTCCCGACAAATCGAGCAGTACTTC. Translation gives CASSSRQIEQYF.

This clonotype was seen repeatedly, ten times or more. The CDR3 here is CSVVPYGQGAETQYF. The CDR3 nucleotides read TGCAGCGTTGTTCCTTACGGACAGGGGGCAGAGACCCAGTACTTC. This chain joins TRBV29-1 and TRBJ2-5; 11 positions match TRBD1. Germline assignment: CDR1 SQVTM and CDR2 ANQGSEA. Germline trimming cut 4 bases from V and 4 bases from J; bases unmatched to any gene: 8. This CDR3 has 15 residues.

This clonotype was detected many times. The chain is built from TRBV15 and TRBJ2-7, with TRBD2 matching 12 bases. CDR1 LNHNV and CDR2 YYDKDF come from the germline V gene (reference sequence). This CDR3 is 14 amino acids long. Losses at the gene ends were 3 bases for V and 4 bases for J; bases not matched to a gene: 1. CDR3 residues: CATSSLAGGYEQYF. CDR3 sequence (DNA): TGTGCCACCAGCAGTCTAGCGGGAGGGTACGAGCAGTACTTC.

There are many counts of this clonotype. V gene TRBV20-1 combines with J gene TRBJ1-5, with 10 bases fitting TRBD1. CDR3 length: 14 amino acids. V gave up 7 bases and J gave up 6 bases; unmatched junction bases: 9. Germline V gene sequence: CDR1 DFQATT, CDR2 SNEGSKA (reference sequence). The CDR3 sequence: CSVRQGARGQPQHF. The CDR3 coding sequence is TGCAGTGTGAGACAGGGGGCGCGAGGTCAGCCCCAGCATTTT.

This clonotype was detected ten times or more. The chain joins TRBV11-2 to TRBJ2-5; 12 bases align to TRBD2. This CDR3 has 14 amino acids. V gave up 2 bases and J gave up 8 bases; unmatched junction bases: 3. Germline CDR1 is SGHAT and CDR2 is FQNNGV. The CDR3 here is CASSLPSGRETQYF. The CDR3 region has the DNA TGTGCCAGCAGCTTACCTAGCGGGAGGGAAACCCAGTACTTC.

As for this clonotype: This sequence may be a read error, since a much larger clone differs from it by one base. The rearrangement joins TRBV28 to TRBJ2-7, with 7 bases that match TRBD1. CDR3 length: 14 residues. Germline CDR1 MDHEN, CDR2 SYDVKM. V gave up 4 bases and J gave up 2 bases; unmatched junction bases: 5. The CDR3 spells CASSYGTDAYEQYF. The CDR3 bases are TGTGCCAGCAGTTACGGGACAGACGCCTACGAGCAGTACTTC.

The chain recombines TRBV7-8 with TRBJ2-1; tentative D call: TRBD1 (6 bases). Germline values: CDR1 SGHVS, CDR2 FQNEAQ. The CDR3 has 17 amino acids. V was shortened by 5 bases and J by 1 base, with 18 bases between the two germline ends. CDR3 nucleotides: TGTGCCAGCAGCCAAGGGACAACGGGGAGATCCTACAATGAGCAGTTCTTC. This codes for CASSQGTTGRSYNEQFF. The whole variable domain, filled in from reference TRBV7-8 and TRBJ2-1, reads GAGVSQSPRYKVAKRGQDVALRCDPISGHVSLFWYQQALGQGPEFLTYFQNEAQLDKSGLPSDRFFAERPEGSVSTLKIQRTQQEDSAVYLCASSQGTTGRSYNEQFFGPGTRLTVL.

The rearrangement links TRBV5-1 to TRBJ1-6, with D perhaps TRBD1 (6 bases). This CDR3 comprises 15 residues. Trimming stripped 0 bases from V and 6 bases from J, with 10 bases between. The V gene's germline CDR1 is SGHRS and CDR2 YFSETQ. DNA for the CDR3: TGCGCCAGCAGCTTGGCCGGACAGCTTAATTCACCCCTCCACTTT. Translation: CASSLAGQLNSPLHF.

The chain couples TRBV29-1 to TRBJ2-5, with 9 bases aligning to TRBD1. Germline loops: CDR1 SQVTM, CDR2 ANQGSEA. V lost 6 bases and J lost 5; bases outside the gene matches: 10. CDR3 length: 14 residues. CDR3 protein: CSVIKQGAWETQYF. The CDR3 nucleotides are TGCAGCGTGATAAAACAGGGGGCTTGGGAGACCCAGTACTTC.

This clonotype has a handful of counts. The V gene is TRBV11-2, the J gene TRBJ2-7, with D possibly being TRBD2 (6 bases). Germline V gives CDR1 SGHAT, CDR2 FQNNGV. V lost 4 bases to trimming and J lost 7 bases, with 20 bases between them. There are 15 residues in the CDR3. The CDR3 nucleotides are TGTGCCAGCAGCTCCCCGAGACTAGGGAAAGGGGAGCAGTACTTC. As protein: CASSSPRLGKGEQYF.

In its sample, this clonotype was seen a few times. V is TRBV7-9 and J is TRBJ2-2; D uncertain. With 10 bases removed from V and 5 bases from J, the gap between germline ends came to 11 bases. This CDR3 spans 12 amino acids. Germline V lookup: CDR1 SEHNR, CDR2 FQNEAQ (reference sequence). Written as DNA, the CDR3 is TGTGCCACCGACGGTGGGACCGGGGAGCTGTTTTTT. Protein sequence: CATDGGTGELFF.

This clonotype was seen only a few times. This sequence joins TRBV29-1 and TRBJ1-5; possibly TRBD1 for D (5 bases). Trimming left V 4 bases short and J 5 bases short, with 12 bases between. This CDR3 has 13 amino acids. Germline V CDR1 and CDR2: SQVTM, ANQGSEA. The CDR3 loop reads CSVVWTRDQPQHF. In DNA, the CDR3 is TGCAGCGTTGTATGGACACGGGATCAGCCCCAGCATTTT.

Concerning this clonotype: Just one base apart from a much larger clone, this may be a read error. The chain employs TRBV12-3 or TRBV12-4 and TRBJ2-2; D not resolved. Trimming left V 3 bases short and J 4 bases short, with 6 bases between. The CDR3 runs to 13 residues. The CDR3 nucleotides read TGTGCCAGCAGTTTGTGGATCACCGGGGAGCTGTTTTTT. It is translated as CASSLWITGELFF.